The 2 T cell receptor beta chains reported below all come from one sample, sequenced in a study of response to subunit inactivated influenza vaccine. MiXCR, run by TCRdb on the RT-PCR reads, gives a single entry per CDR3 protein. The table includes roughly 700,000 distinct CDR3 sequences, around 14% detected once. Sequencing was performed on PBMCs from blood, taken roughly 13 days after vaccination. Receptor source: a man in his fifties or sixties who received an inactivated influenza vaccine.

This clonotype was observed many times. V is TRBV6-5 and J is TRBJ2-3; 10 bases are shared with TRBD2. Trimming at V came to 5 bases and at J to 0 bases, leaving 8 bases not matched to a gene. Germline V gives CDR1 MNHEY, CDR2 SVGAGI. The CDR3 loop spans 17 amino acids. CDR3 DNA: TGTGCCAGCAGTAAAGCGGGAGGGTTATCTAGCACAGATACGCAGTATTTT. Translation gives CASSKAGGLSSTDTQYF.

This chain connects TRBV28 to TRBJ2-7, with D perhaps TRBD2 (7 bases). CDR1 is MDHEN, CDR2 SYDVKM, per germline. Trimming cost V 8 bases and J 1 base, with 18 bases left between them. There are 15 residues in the CDR3. As DNA, the CDR3 is TGTGCCAGCCGGCCGGGGGGCCCTTCTTCCTACGAGCAGTACTTC. Encoded protein: CASRPGGPSSYEQYF. Complete variable domain (other parts from reference TRBV28 and TRBJ2-7): DVKVTQSSRYLVKRTGEKVFLECVQDMDHENMFWYRQDPGLGLRLIYFSYDVKMKEKGDIPEGYSVSREKKERFSLILESASTNQTSMYLCASRPGGPSSYEQYFGPGTRLTVT.